This TCR beta chain appears in the sequencing data of a study of T cells in Graves' hyperthyroidism and ophthalmopathy. The CDR3 spans 14 residues. V shed 4 bases and J shed 7 bases, with 18 bases lying between them. Germline loops: CDR1 SGHNT, CDR2 YYREEE (reference sequence). Researchers took RNA transcripts and amplified the TCR beta CDR3 regions from them. The TCR CDR3 was amplified in a first-round RT-PCR using the HTBI primer set. Each CDR3 protein is one row after TCRdb ran MiXCR on the multiplex PCR reads. The sample has 370,000 or so distinct CDR3 sequences, approximately 14% seen once. The receptor comes from a young woman with Graves' hyperthyroidism that later progressed to Graves' ophthalmopathy. Sequencing input: blood. This sequence joins TRBV5-4 and TRBJ2-7, with a weak D call TRBD1 (6 bases). The CDR3 is CASSNQGTRREQYF. The CDR3 DNA sequence: TGTGCCAGCAGCAACCAGGGGACCCGTCGGGAGCAGTACTTC.